These T cell receptor beta chains were read from a single sample in a study of shared clonotypes between healthy human individuals. Data came from immunoSEQ multiplex PCR; TCRdb stores just in-frame clones and leaves some out. Seen here are approximately 340,000 clones, around 67% observed once, and the top ten hold 10%. The specimen sequenced was memory CD4+ T cells sorted from blood. These TCRs come from a man aged 30-40 years in good health. The CDR3 runs from the conserved cysteine through the conserved F or W. The order of the fields is V gene, J gene, D gene, clone size, CDR3 DNA, CDR3 protein. The D gene is left open where the match is weak. For some rows the clone size is stated as once, few or many, or as a class when expanded; others skip it.

v_gene: TRBV19; j_gene: TRBJ2-7; d_gene: TRBD1; abundance: NA; CDR3nt: TGTGCCAGTAGTTCCACAACAGGGGGCTCCTACGAGCAGTACTTC; CDR3aa: CASSSTTGGSYEQYF
v_gene: TRBV28; j_gene: TRBJ2-7; d_gene: NA; abundance: once; CDR3nt: TGTGCCAGCAGTTCCCGGGGGCAGGGCGAGCAGTACTTC; CDR3aa: CASSSRGQGEQYF
v_gene: TRBV19; j_gene: TRBJ1-1; d_gene: TRBD1; abundance: NA; CDR3nt: TGTGCCAGTACACTCAGGGGGGGCAATTCGAACACTGAAGCTTTCTTT; CDR3aa: CASTLRGGNSNTEAFF
v_gene: TRBV5-1; j_gene: TRBJ2-1; d_gene: TRBD2; abundance: NA; CDR3nt: TGCGCCAGCAGCTTACTAGCGGGAGCCAATGAGCAGTTCTTC; CDR3aa: CASSLLAGANEQFF
v_gene: TRBV28; j_gene: TRBJ2-1; d_gene: NA; abundance: NA; CDR3nt: TGTGCCAGCAGGGCCGGTTCAGGAAACAATGAGCAGTTCTTC; CDR3aa: CASRAGSGNNEQFF
v_gene: TRBV6-6; j_gene: TRBJ1-5; d_gene: NA; abundance: NA; CDR3nt: TGTGCCAGCAGACACCGCCAGGGGCGTGTCAAGCCCCAGCATTTT; CDR3aa: CASRHRQGRVKPQHF
v_gene: TRBV6-1; j_gene: TRBJ2-7; d_gene: NA; abundance: NA; CDR3nt: TGTGCCAGCAGTCCCCACGGCCCCTCCTACGAGCAGTACTTC; CDR3aa: CASSPHGPSYEQYF
v_gene: TRBV2; j_gene: TRBJ1-1; d_gene: NA; abundance: NA; CDR3nt: TGTGCCAGCAGTGCGTTACGGGGAAAAGCTTTCTTT; CDR3aa: CASSALRGKAFF
v_gene: TRBV4-1; j_gene: TRBJ2-6; d_gene: TRBD1; abundance: few; CDR3nt: TGCGCCAGCAGCCAAGCCCTAGGACAGGCACCTGTCCTGACTTTC; CDR3aa: CASSQALGQAPVLTF
v_gene: TRBV30; j_gene: TRBJ1-5; d_gene: NA; abundance: NA; CDR3nt: TGTGCCTGGAGTTCGGGGGGGAATCAGCCCCAGCATTTT; CDR3aa: CAWSSGGNQPQHF
v_gene: TRBV5-1; j_gene: TRBJ1-2; d_gene: NA; abundance: NA; CDR3nt: TGCGCCAGCAGCTTGGAAGGGCTCAACTATGGCTACACCTTC; CDR3aa: CASSLEGLNYGYTF
v_gene: TRBV6-6; j_gene: TRBJ2-7; d_gene: NA; abundance: once; CDR3nt: TGTGCCAGCAGTTACGGGGGCGGGAGCTCTGGCGAGCAGTACTTC; CDR3aa: CASSYGGGSSGEQYF
v_gene: TRBV5-8; j_gene: TRBJ1-1; d_gene: NA; abundance: NA; CDR3nt: TGTGCCAGCAGCCACCTCGAGATCACTGAAGCTTTCTTT; CDR3aa: CASSHLEITEAFF
v_gene: TRBV29-1; j_gene: TRBJ2-3; d_gene: TRBD2; abundance: NA; CDR3nt: TGCAGCGCCGGGACTAGCGGGAGGTTAACTGGTACGCAGTATTTT; CDR3aa: CSAGTSGRLTGTQYF
v_gene: TRBV28; j_gene: TRBJ2-1; d_gene: NA; abundance: NA; CDR3nt: TGTGCCAGCAGTTACGGCGACAGGAGTTACAATGAGCAGTTCTTC; CDR3aa: CASSYGDRSYNEQFF
v_gene: TRBV14; j_gene: TRBJ2-1; d_gene: NA; abundance: many; CDR3nt: TGTGCCAGCAGCCAAGAAGGAAAGGGACTGAACCTTCGGGAGCAGTTCTTC; CDR3aa: CASSQEGKGLNLREQFF
v_gene: TRBV9; j_gene: TRBJ2-1; d_gene: TRBD2; abundance: few; CDR3nt: TGTGCCAGCAGTTACACGGGAGGTGGGACTATCGACAATGAGCAGTTCTTC; CDR3aa: CASSYTGGGTIDNEQFF
v_gene: TRBV28; j_gene: TRBJ1-5; d_gene: TRBD1; abundance: NA; CDR3nt: TGTGCCAGCAGTAGACCGGGACAGGGGCGCGATCAGCCCCAGCATTTT; CDR3aa: CASSRPGQGRDQPQHF
v_gene: TRBV25-1; j_gene: TRBJ2-7; d_gene: NA; abundance: NA; CDR3nt: TGTGCCAGCAGTGACGGGGAGTCCTACGAGCAGTACTTC; CDR3aa: CASSDGESYEQYF
v_gene: TRBV7-2; j_gene: TRBJ2-1; d_gene: TRBD2; abundance: few; CDR3nt: TGTGCCAGCAGCTTGAGCCTAGCGGACTCCTACAATGAGCAGTTCTTC; CDR3aa: CASSLSLADSYNEQFF
v_gene: TRBV10-3; j_gene: TRBJ2-7; d_gene: NA; abundance: NA; CDR3nt: TGTGCCATCACCCCCGACACCCCGACCTACGAGCAGTACTTC; CDR3aa: CAITPDTPTYEQYF
v_gene: TRBV7-9; j_gene: TRBJ2-7; d_gene: TRBD2; abundance: NA; CDR3nt: TGTGCCAGCAGCTCCTGGGGGAGCGGGAGCTCCTACGAGCAGTACTTC; CDR3aa: CASSSWGSGSSYEQYF
v_gene: TRBV6-4; j_gene: TRBJ2-1; d_gene: TRBD1; abundance: NA; CDR3nt: TGTGCCAGCAGTGACGGGACAGGGGGCAATGAGCAGTTCTTC; CDR3aa: CASSDGTGGNEQFF